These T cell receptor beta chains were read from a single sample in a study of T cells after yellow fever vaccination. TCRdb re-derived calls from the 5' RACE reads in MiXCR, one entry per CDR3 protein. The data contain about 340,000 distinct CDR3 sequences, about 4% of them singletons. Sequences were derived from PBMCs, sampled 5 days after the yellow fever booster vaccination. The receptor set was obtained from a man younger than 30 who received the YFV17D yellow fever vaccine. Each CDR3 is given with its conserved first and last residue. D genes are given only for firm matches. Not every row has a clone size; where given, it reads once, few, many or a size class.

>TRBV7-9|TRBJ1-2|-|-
TGTGCCAGCAGCTTAGCGGTCTATGGCTACACCTTC
CASSLAVYGYTF
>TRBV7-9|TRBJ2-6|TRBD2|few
TGTGCCAGCAGCTTTGGGGGGGTCTCTGCTGGGGCCAACGTCCTGACTTTC
CASSFGGVSAGANVLTF
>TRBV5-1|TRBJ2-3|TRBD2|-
TGCGCCAGCAGCTCGAATAGCGGGGCTAACAAAGATACGCAGTATTTT
CASSSNSGANKDTQYF
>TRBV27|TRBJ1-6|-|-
TGTGCCAGCCGGTCAGGGGCGGGAGATTCACCCCTCCACTTT
CASRSGAGDSPLHF
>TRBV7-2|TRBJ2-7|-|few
TGTGCCAGCAGCTTAGAAGCAGGGTCCGACGAGCAGTACTTC
CASSLEAGSDEQYF
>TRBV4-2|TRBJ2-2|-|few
TGTGCCAGCAGCCAAGATCCGGCGGCCGGGGAGCTGTTTTTT
CASSQDPAAGELFF
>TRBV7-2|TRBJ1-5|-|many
TGTGCCAGCAGCCCTATCCGGGGGAGCAATCAGCCCCAGCATTTT
CASSPIRGSNQPQHF
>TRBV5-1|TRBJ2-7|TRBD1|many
TGCGCCAGCAGTGACCCGGGACAGAGCTCCTACGAGCAGTACTTC
CASSDPGQSSYEQYF
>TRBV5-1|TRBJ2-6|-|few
TGCGCCAGCAGCTTTGTGGGGCCCGGGGCCAACGTCCTGACTTTC
CASSFVGPGANVLTF
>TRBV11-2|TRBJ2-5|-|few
TGTGCCAGCAGCTCCCTTTCCCTAATCCAGACCCAGTACTTC
CASSSLSLIQTQYF
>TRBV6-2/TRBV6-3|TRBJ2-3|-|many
TGTGCCAGCAGTTACTCCTATACGCAGTATTTT
CASSYSYTQYF
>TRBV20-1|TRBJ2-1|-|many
TGCAGTGCTAGGGGTAGCCCTTACAATGAGCAGTTCTTC
CSARGSPYNEQFF
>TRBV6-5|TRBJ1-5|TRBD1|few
TGTGCCAGCAGCCACCTCGGACAGGGGCTGGGTCAGCCCCAGCATTTT
CASSHLGQGLGQPQHF
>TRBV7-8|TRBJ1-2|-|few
TGTGCCAGCAGCGCCGGGGGTTGGGGGACCTATGGCTACACCTTC
CASSAGGWGTYGYTF
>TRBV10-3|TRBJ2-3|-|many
TGTGCCATCAGTGAGAAGGCCCGCACAGATACGCAGTATTTT
CAISEKARTDTQYF
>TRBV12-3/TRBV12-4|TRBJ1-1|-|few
TGTGCCAGCACCCCTCGGGCAGGGCATACTGAAGCTTTCTTT
CASTPRAGHTEAFF
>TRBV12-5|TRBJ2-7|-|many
TGTGCTAGTGGACCCGGGACACAGCCATACGAGCAGTACTTC
CASGPGTQPYEQYF
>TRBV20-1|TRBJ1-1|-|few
TGCAGTGCTAGAGATTTTAAGGGGCCCACAGGGTCTAACACTGAAGCTTTCTTT
CSARDFKGPTGSNTEAFF
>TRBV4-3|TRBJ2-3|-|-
TGCGCCAGCAGCCAGACCTCGAGCAAAGATACGCAGTATTTT
CASSQTSSKDTQYF
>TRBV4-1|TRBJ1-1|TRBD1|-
TGCGCCAGCAGCCAAGATGGTACAGGGGGACGGACTGAAGCTTTCTTT
CASSQDGTGGRTEAFF
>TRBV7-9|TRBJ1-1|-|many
TGTGCCAGCAGCGAGTTGGGGGTAAACACTGAAGCTTTCTTT
CASSELGVNTEAFF
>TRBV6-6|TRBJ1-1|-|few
TGTGCCAGCACCATAGGGTCGGGCACTGAAGCTTTCTTT
CASTIGSGTEAFF
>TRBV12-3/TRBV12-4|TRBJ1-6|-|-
TGTGCCAGCAGTTTCCGGGTCAGCTCCAATTCACCCCTCCACTTT
CASSFRVSSNSPLHF
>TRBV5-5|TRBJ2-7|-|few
TGTGCCAGCAGCCAGCCAGGAGCGAGGTACGAGCAGTACTTC
CASSQPGARYEQYF
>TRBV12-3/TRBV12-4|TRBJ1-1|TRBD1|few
TGTGCCAGCAGCCCGGGACAGTGGATGAACACTGAAGCTTTCTTT
CASSPGQWMNTEAFF
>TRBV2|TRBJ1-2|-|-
TGTGCCAGCAGTGAAGACTCGGGACGAGGGGGCTACACCTTC
CASSEDSGRGGYTF
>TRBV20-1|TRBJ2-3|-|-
TGCAGTGCTAGAGTCGAGTCCCCCGGGGGTGCTAGCACAGATACGCAGTATTTT
CSARVESPGGASTDTQYF
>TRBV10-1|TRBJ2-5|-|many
TGCGCCAGCAGTGAGCAGTACCAAGAGACCCAGTACTTC
CASSEQYQETQYF
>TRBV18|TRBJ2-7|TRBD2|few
TGTGCCAGCTCACCACCTAGCGGGGGCGCCTACGAGCAGTACTTC
CASSPPSGGAYEQYF
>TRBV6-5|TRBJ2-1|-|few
TGTGCCAGCAGTTACTTCGCCGGCGGGCCCTTTCCCAATGAGCAGTTCTTC
CASSYFAGGPFPNEQFF
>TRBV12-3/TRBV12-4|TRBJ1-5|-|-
TGTGCCAGCAGTTGGTCAGGGAGAAGCAATCAGCCCCAGCATTTT
CASSWSGRSNQPQHF
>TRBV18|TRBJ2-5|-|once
TGTGCCAGCTCACCACCGGAGGGGAAAGAGACCCAGTACTTC
CASSPPEGKETQYF
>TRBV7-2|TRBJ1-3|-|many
TGTGCCAGCAGCTGGGACTCTGGAAACACCATATATTTT
CASSWDSGNTIYF
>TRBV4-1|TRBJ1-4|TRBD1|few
TGCGCCAGCAGCCACGAACCGGGACAGGTGAATGAAAAACTGTTTTTT
CASSHEPGQVNEKLFF
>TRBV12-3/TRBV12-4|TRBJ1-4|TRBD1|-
TGTGCCAGCAGTTTCGGGCTGACAGGGGGAGTGGAAAAACTGTTTTTT
CASSFGLTGGVEKLFF
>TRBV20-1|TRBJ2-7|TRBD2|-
TGCAGTGCTCGGAAACCGGGACTAGCGCCATACGAGCAGTACTTC
CSARKPGLAPYEQYF
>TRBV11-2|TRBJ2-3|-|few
TGTGCCAGCAGCTTAGGGGCAGGACTCAGCACAGATACGCAGTATTTT
CASSLGAGLSTDTQYF
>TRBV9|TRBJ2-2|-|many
TGTGCCAGCAGCGTAGGCGTCTTTTCCACCGGGGAGCTGTTTTTT
CASSVGVFSTGELFF
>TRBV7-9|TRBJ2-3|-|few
TGTGCCAGCAGCCCCTTGGTAGGGGACATCACAGATACGCAGTATTTT
CASSPLVGDITDTQYF
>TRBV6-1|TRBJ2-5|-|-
TGTGCCAGCACTCCAGGGGGGATCCAAGAGACCCAGTACTTC
CASTPGGIQETQYF
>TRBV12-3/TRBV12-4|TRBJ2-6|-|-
TGTGCCAGCGCCAGCCCCTCTGGGGCCAACGTCCTGACTTTC
CASASPSGANVLTF
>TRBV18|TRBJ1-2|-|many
TGTGCCAGCTCACCGGCCCAGGGACCTAACTATGGCTACACCTTC
CASSPAQGPNYGYTF
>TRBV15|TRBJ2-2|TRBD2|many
TGTGCCACCAGCCCTAGCGGGGGGGCGAACACCGGGGAGCTGTTTTTT
CATSPSGGANTGELFF
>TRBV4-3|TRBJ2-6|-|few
TGCGCCAGCAGCCAAGTACAGGGTAATTCTGCTGGGGCCAACGTCCTGACTTTC
CASSQVQGNSAGANVLTF